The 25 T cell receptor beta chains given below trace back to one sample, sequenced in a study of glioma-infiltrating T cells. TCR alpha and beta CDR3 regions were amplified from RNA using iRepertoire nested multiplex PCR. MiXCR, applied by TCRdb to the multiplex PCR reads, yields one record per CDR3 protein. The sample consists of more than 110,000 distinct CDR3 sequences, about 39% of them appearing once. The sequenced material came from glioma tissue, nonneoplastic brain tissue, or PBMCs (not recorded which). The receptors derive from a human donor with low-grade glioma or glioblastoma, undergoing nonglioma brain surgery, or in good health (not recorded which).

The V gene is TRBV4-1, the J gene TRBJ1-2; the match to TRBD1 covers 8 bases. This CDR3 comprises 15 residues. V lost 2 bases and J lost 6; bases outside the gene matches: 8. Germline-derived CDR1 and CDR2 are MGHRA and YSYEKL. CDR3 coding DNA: TGCGCCAGCAGCCAAAACAGGGGGTTAGCGGATGGCTACACCTTC. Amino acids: CASSQNRGLADGYTF.

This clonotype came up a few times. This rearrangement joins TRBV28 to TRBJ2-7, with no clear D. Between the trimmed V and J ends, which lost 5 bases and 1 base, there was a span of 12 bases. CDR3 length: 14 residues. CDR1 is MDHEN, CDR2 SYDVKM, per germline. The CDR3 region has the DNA TGTGCCAGCAGTCCCCGGACGGAATCCTACGAGCAGTACTTC. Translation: CASSPRTESYEQYF.

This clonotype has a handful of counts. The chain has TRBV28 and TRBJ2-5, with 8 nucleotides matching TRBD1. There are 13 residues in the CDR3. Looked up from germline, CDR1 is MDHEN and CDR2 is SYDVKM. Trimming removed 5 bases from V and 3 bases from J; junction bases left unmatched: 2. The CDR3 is CASSQGAEETQYF. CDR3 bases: TGTGCCAGCAGTCAGGGGGCGGAAGAGACCCAGTACTTC.

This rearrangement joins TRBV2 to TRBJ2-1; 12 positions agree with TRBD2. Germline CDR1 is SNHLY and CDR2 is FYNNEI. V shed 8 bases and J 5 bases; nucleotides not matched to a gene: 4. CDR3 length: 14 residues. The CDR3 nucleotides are TGTGCCAGCTCGACTAGCGGGAGTCACAATGAGCAGTTCTTC. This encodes CASSTSGSHNEQFF.

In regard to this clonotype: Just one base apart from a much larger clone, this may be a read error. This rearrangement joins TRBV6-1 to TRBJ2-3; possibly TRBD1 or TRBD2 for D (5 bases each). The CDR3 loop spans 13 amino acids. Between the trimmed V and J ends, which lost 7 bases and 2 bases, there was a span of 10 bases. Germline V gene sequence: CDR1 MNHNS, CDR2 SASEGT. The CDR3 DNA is TGTGCCAGCAAGGGGACGTACACAGATACGCAGTATTTT. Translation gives CASKGTYTDTQYF.

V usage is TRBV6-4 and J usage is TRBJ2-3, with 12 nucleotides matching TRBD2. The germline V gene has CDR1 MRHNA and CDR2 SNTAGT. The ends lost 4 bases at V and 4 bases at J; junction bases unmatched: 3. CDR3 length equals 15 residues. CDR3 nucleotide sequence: TGTGCCAGCAGTGCGTCTAGCGGGAGGGCAGATACGCAGTATTTT. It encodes CASSASSGRADTQYF.

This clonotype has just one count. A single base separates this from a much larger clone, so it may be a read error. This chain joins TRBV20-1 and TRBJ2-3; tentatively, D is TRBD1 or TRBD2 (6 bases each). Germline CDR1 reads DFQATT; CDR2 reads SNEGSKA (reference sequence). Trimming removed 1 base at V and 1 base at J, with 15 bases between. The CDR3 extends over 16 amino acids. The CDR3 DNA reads TGCAGTGCTAGAGGTGTACAGGGAGGACGCACAGATACGCAGTATTTT. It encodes CSARGVQGGRTDTQYF.

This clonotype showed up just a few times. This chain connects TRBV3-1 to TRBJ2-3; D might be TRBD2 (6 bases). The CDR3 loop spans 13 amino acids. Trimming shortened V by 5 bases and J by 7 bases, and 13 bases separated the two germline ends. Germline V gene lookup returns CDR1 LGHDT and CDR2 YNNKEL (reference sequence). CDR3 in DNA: TGTGCCAGCAGCGACGGGACTTCAAATACGCAGTATTTT. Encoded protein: CASSDGTSNTQYF.

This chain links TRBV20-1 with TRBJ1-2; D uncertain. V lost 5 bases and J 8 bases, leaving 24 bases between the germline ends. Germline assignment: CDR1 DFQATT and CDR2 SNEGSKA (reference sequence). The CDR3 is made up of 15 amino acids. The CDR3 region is CSAQPGLEITEGYTF. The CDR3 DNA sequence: TGCAGTGCTCAACCGGGCCTGGAAATCACCGAAGGCTACACCTTC.

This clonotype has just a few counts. The CDR3 sequence: CASSLTGTSGQETQYF. CDR3 DNA: TGTGCCAGCAGTTTAACCGGGACTAGCGGGCAAGAGACCCAGTACTTC. V gene TRBV27 combines with J gene TRBJ2-5; 12 nucleotides match TRBD2. Per the germline V gene, CDR1 is MNHEY and CDR2 is SMNVEV (reference sequence). The ends lost 2 bases at V and 2 bases at J; junction bases unmatched: 3. This CDR3 has 16 residues.

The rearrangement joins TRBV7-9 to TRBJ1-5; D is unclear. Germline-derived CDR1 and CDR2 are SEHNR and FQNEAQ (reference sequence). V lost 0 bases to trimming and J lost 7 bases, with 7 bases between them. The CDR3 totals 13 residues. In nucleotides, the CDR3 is TGTGCCAGCAGCTTAGCAGACGGCCAGCCCCAGCATTTT. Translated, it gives CASSLADGQPQHF.

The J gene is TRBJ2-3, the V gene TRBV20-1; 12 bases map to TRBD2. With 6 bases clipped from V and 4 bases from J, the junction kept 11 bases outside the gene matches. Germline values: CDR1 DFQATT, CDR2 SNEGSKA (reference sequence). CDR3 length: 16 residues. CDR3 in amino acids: CSADTSGGPSPDTQYF. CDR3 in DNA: TGCAGTGCCGACACTAGCGGGGGGCCTTCCCCAGATACGCAGTATTTT.

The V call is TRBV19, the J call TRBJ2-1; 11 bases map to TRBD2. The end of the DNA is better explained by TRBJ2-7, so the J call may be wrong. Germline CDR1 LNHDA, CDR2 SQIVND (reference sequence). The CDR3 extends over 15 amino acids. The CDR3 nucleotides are TGTGCCAGTAGGACTAGCGGGACTGGATCCTACGAGCAGTACTTC. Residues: CASRTSGTGSYEQYF.

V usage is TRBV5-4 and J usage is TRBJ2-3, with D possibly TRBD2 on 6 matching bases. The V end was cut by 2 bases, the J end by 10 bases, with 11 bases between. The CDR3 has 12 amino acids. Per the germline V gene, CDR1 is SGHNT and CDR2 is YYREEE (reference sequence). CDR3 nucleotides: TGTGCCAGCAGCTTTATCCGGGACTCGCAGTATTTT. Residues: CASSFIRDSQYF.

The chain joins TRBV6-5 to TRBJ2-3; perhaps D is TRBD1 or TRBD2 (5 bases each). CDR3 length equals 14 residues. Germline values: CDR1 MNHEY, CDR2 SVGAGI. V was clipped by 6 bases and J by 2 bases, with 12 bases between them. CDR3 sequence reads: CASRGDGATDTQYF. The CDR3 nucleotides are TGTGCCAGCAGAGGGGACGGGGCCACAGATACGCAGTATTTT.

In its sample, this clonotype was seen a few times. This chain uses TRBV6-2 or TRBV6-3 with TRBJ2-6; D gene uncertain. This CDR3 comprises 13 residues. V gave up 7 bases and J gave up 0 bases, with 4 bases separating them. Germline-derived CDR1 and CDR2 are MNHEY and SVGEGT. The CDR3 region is CASISSGANVLTF. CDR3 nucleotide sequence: TGTGCCAGCATATCCTCTGGGGCCAACGTCCTGACTTTC.

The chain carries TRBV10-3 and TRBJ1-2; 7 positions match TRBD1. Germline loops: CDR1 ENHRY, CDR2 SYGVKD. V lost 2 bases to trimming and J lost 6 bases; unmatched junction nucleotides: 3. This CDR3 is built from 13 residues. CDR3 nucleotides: TGTGCCATCAGTGAGGACAGGGTCCATGGCTACACCTTC. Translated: CAISEDRVHGYTF.

This CDR3 reads CSARRGLQETQYF. CDR3 sequence (DNA): TGCAGTGCTAGGCGGGGACTACAAGAGACCCAGTACTTC. V and J are TRBV20-1 and TRBJ2-5, with 7 bases identical to TRBD2. Germline assignment: CDR1 DFQATT and CDR2 SNEGSKA (reference sequence). The CDR3 totals 13 residues. Trimming cost V 3 bases and J 2 bases; bases outside gene matches: 3.

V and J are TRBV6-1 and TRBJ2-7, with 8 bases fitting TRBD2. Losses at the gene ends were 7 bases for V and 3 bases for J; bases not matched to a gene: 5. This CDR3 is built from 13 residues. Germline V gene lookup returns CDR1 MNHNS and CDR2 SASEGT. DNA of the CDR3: TGTGCCAGCACCGCAACTAGCGGCTACGAGCAGTACTTC. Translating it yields CASTATSGYEQYF.

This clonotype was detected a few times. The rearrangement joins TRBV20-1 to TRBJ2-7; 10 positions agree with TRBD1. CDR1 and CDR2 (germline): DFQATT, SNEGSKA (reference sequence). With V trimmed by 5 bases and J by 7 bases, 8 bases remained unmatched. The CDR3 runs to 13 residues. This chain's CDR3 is CSAEPGQGREQYF. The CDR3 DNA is TGCAGTGCTGAGCCGGGACAGGGGAGGGAGCAGTACTTC.

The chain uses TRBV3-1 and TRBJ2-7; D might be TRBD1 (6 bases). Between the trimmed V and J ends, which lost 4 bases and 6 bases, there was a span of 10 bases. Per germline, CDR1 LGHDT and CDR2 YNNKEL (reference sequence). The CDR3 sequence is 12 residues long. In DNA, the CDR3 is TGTGCCAGCAGCCTTACAGGGACCGAGCAGTACTTC. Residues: CASSLTGTEQYF.

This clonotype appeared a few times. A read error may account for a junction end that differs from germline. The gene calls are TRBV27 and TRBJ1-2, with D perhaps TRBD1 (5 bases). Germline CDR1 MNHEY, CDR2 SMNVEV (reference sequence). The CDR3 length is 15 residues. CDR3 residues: CASKPAGRTNSGYTF. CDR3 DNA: TGTGCCAGCAAGCCTGCGGGACGAACTAACTCTGGCTACACCTTC.

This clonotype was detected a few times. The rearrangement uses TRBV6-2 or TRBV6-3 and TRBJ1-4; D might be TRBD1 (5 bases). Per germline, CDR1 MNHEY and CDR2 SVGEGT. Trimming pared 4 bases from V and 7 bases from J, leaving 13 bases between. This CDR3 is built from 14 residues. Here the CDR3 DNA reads TGTGCCAGCAGTTCGTGGGGCGGAGGTGAAAAACTGTTTTTT. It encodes CASSSWGGGEKLFF.

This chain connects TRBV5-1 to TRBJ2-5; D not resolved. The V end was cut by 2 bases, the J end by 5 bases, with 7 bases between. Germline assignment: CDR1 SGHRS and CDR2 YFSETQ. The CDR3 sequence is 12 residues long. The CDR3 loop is CASSFEAETQYF. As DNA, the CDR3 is TGCGCCAGCAGCTTCGAGGCGGAGACCCAGTACTTC.

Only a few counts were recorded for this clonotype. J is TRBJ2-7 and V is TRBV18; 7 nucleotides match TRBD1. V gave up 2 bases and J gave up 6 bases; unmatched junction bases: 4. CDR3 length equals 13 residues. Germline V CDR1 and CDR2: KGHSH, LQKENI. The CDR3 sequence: CASSPRQGGEQYF. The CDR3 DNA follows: TGTGCCAGCTCACCAAGACAGGGTGGCGAGCAGTACTTC. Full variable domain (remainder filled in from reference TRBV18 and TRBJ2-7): NAGVMQNPRHLVRRRGQEARLRCSPMKGHSHVYWYRQLPEEGLKFMVYLQKENIIDESGMPKERFSAEFPKEGPSILRIQQVVRGDSAAYFCASSPRQGGEQYFGPGTRLTVT.